This T cell receptor beta chain derives from a study of blood T cell repertoires in COVID-19. Study background: Material from acute and convalescent COVID-19 was sourced from the United States, Italy and Spain. PBMCs, B-cell-depleted T cells, or T cells provided the cDNA or gDNA that made up the material.

The V gene's germline CDR1 is LNHDA and CDR2 SQIVND (reference sequence). The V and J ends lost 2 bases and 3 bases, in that order; junction bases with no gene match: 1. This CDR3 comprises 14 residues. Original methodology: Scientists estimated how many nucleated cells there were by amplifying reference gene primers. This table comes from immunoSEQ multiplex PCR, and its TCRdb copy is limited to in-frame clones, with some not included. The V and J calls and clone size are taken from that table; D and trimming were inferred from the DNA. Seen here are 50,000 to 70,000 clones, around nine tenths observed once, and the top ten hold about 7%.

V is TRBV19 and J is TRBJ1-3; TRBD1 aligns across 7 bases. This TCR came from a human donor with active COVID-19. The donor label of this sample is uncertain. Input material: peripheral blood. The CDR3 reads CASSIRQGGNTIYF. CDR3 bases: TGTGCCAGTAGTATAAGACAGGGTGGAAACACCATATATTTT.